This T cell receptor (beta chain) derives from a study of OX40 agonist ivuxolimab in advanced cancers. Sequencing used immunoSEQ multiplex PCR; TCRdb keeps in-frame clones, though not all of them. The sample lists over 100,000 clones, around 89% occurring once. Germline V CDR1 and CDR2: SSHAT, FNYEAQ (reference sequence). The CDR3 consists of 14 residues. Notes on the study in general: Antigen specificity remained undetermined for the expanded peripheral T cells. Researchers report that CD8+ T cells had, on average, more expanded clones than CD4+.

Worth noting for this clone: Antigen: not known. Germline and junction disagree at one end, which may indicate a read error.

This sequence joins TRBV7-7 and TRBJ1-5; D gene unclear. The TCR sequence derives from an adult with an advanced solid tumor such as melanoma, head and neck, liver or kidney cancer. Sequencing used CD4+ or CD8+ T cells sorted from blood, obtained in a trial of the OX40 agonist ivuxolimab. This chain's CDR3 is CASSNPYSNQPQHF. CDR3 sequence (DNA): TGTGCTAGCAGCAACCCTTATAGCAATCAGCCCCAGCATTTT.